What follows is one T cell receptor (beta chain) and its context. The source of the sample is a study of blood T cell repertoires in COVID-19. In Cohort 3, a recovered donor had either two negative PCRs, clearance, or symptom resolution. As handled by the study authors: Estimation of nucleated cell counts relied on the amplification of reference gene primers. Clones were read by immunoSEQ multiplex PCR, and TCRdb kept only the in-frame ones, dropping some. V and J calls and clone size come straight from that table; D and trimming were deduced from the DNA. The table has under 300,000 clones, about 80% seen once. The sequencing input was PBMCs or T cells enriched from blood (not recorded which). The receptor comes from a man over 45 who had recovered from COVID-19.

The CDR3 is CASSPSVGAPTEAFF. In DNA, the CDR3 is TGTGCCAGCTCACCCTCGGTCGGTGCCCCTACTGAAGCTTTCTTT. The V and J genes are TRBV18 and TRBJ1-1; D unclear. The CDR3 is made up of 15 amino acids. Between the trimmed V and J ends, which lost 3 bases and 5 bases, there was a span of 16 bases. Germline CDR1 KGHSH, CDR2 LQKENI.